These T cell receptor beta chains were read from a single sample in a study of T cell responses to AZD1222 COVID-19 vaccine. Sequencing was performed with immunoSEQ multiplex PCR; in TCRdb, only in-frame clones are kept and a portion is missing. The data show 150,000 to 180,000 clones, around 85% seen once. This specimen consisted of peripheral blood, obtained on day 0 of MenACWY control vaccination. These receptors were collected from an adult in good health. Each CDR3 is given with its conserved first and last residue. The D gene is left open where the match is weak. Size is omitted from some rows. Given values are once, few, many or a class for expanded clones.

j_call: TRBJ2-7
v_call: TRBV4-1
clone_size: .
d_call: .
cdr3_nt: TGCGCCAGCAGCCAAGTAGGGGGCTCCTACGAGCAGTACTTC
cdr3_aa: CASSQVGGSYEQYF

j_call: TRBJ2-5
v_call: TRBV11-2
clone_size: .
d_call: TRBD1
cdr3_nt: TGTGCCAGCAGCTTAGGAGGACGGACAGGGGGCGATGAGACCCAGTACTTC
cdr3_aa: CASSLGGRTGGDETQYF

j_call: TRBJ2-1
v_call: TRBV15
clone_size: .
d_call: .
cdr3_nt: TGTGCCACCAGCATTTGGACAAACCACAATGAGCAGTTCTTC
cdr3_aa: CATSIWTNHNEQFF

j_call: TRBJ2-6
v_call: TRBV11-2
clone_size: .
d_call: TRBD1
cdr3_nt: TGTGCCAGCAGCCGAGACAGGGCTGGGGCCAACGTCCTGACTTTC
cdr3_aa: CASSRDRAGANVLTF

j_call: TRBJ2-3
v_call: TRBV5-1
clone_size: .
d_call: TRBD2
cdr3_nt: TGCGCCAGCAGCCTTACGGTGGGCGGGAGTAGCACAGATACGCAGTATTTT
cdr3_aa: CASSLTVGGSSTDTQYF

j_call: TRBJ1-2
v_call: TRBV27
clone_size: .
d_call: .
cdr3_nt: TGTGCCAGCAGTTTATCGGTAGGGAGGGGCTACACCTTC
cdr3_aa: CASSLSVGRGYTF

j_call: TRBJ1-4
v_call: TRBV19
clone_size: .
d_call: .
cdr3_nt: TGTGCCAGTAGTATCGGGGCAGACCTTAATGAAAAACTGTTTTTT
cdr3_aa: CASSIGADLNEKLFF

j_call: TRBJ2-3
v_call: TRBV7-3
clone_size: .
d_call: .
cdr3_nt: TGTGCCAGCAGCTTTTTAACAGGCACTAGCACAGATACGCAGTATTTT
cdr3_aa: CASSFLTGTSTDTQYF

j_call: TRBJ2-7
v_call: TRBV10-3
clone_size: .
d_call: .
cdr3_nt: TGTGCCATCAGTGATATTAGCGGCAGGGAGGGGGCCTCCTACGAGCAGTACTTC
cdr3_aa: CAISDISGREGASYEQYF

j_call: TRBJ1-3
v_call: TRBV19
clone_size: .
d_call: TRBD1
cdr3_nt: TGTGCCAGTACCCTCGACAGGGGTCCTGGAAACACCATATATTTT
cdr3_aa: CASTLDRGPGNTIYF

j_call: TRBJ1-1
v_call: TRBV28
clone_size: .
d_call: .
cdr3_nt: TGTGCCAGCATTTTTATTCGTGGGGGCGCGATCAGTGAAGCTTTCTTT
cdr3_aa: CASIFIRGGAISEAFF

j_call: TRBJ2-5
v_call: TRBV7-8
clone_size: .
d_call: .
cdr3_nt: TGTGCCAGCAGCTTAGGGAGTAGCGCGGGGGAGACCCAGTACTTC
cdr3_aa: CASSLGSSAGETQYF

j_call: TRBJ1-2
v_call: TRBV19
clone_size: .
d_call: .
cdr3_nt: TGTGCCAGTAGTATAAACCAGGATTTCTATGGCTACACCTTC
cdr3_aa: CASSINQDFYGYTF

j_call: TRBJ2-1
v_call: TRBV6-2/TRBV6-3
clone_size: .
d_call: .
cdr3_nt: TGTGCCAGCAGTTACGGACGGTCCTACAATGAGCAGTTCTTC
cdr3_aa: CASSYGRSYNEQFF

j_call: TRBJ1-5
v_call: TRBV5-3
clone_size: .
d_call: .
cdr3_nt: TGTGCCAGACCGGTCGGGGGGGAGTCTCGAGGCAATCAGCCCCAGCATTTT
cdr3_aa: CARPVGGESRGNQPQHF

j_call: TRBJ1-6
v_call: TRBV28
clone_size: once
d_call: .
cdr3_nt: TGTGCCAGCAAGCAGGGTAGCTCCTATAATTCACCCCTCCACTTT
cdr3_aa: CASKQGSSYNSPLHF

j_call: TRBJ1-6
v_call: TRBV6-5
clone_size: once
d_call: .
cdr3_nt: TGTGCCAGCAGTTTTGGAGGAGTGGGATCACCCCTCCACTTT
cdr3_aa: CASSFGGVGSPLHF

j_call: TRBJ2-7
v_call: TRBV2
clone_size: .
d_call: TRBD2
cdr3_nt: TGTGCCAGCAGCTTGACTAGCGGGAGAGGCTACGAGCAGTACTTC
cdr3_aa: CASSLTSGRGYEQYF

j_call: TRBJ1-5
v_call: TRBV7-2
clone_size: .
d_call: TRBD1
cdr3_nt: TGTGCCAGCAGCTCCGGGACAGTGGGCAATCAGCCCCAGCATTTT
cdr3_aa: CASSSGTVGNQPQHF

j_call: TRBJ2-2
v_call: TRBV10-2
clone_size: few
d_call: TRBD2
cdr3_nt: TGCGCCAGCAGCTTTCCGGGACTAGCGGTTAACACCGGGGAGCTGTTTTTT
cdr3_aa: CASSFPGLAVNTGELFF

j_call: TRBJ2-7
v_call: TRBV29-1
clone_size: .
d_call: .
cdr3_nt: TGCAGCGTTGCGCAGGGACAAAACTACGAGCAGTACTTC
cdr3_aa: CSVAQGQNYEQYF

j_call: TRBJ1-1
v_call: TRBV24-1
clone_size: .
d_call: .
cdr3_nt: TGTGCCACCAGTGACCCCGGGGCGGGAGCTTTCTTT
cdr3_aa: CATSDPGAGAFF

j_call: TRBJ1-3
v_call: TRBV6-5
clone_size: .
d_call: .
cdr3_nt: TGTGCCAGCACTGTTCAGAGCCACCGAAACACCATATATTTT
cdr3_aa: CASTVQSHRNTIYF

j_call: TRBJ2-5
v_call: TRBV2
clone_size: once
d_call: .
cdr3_nt: TGTGCCAGCAGTGAAGTGCGGAATGAAGAGACCCAGTACTTC
cdr3_aa: CASSEVRNEETQYF

j_call: TRBJ1-2
v_call: TRBV11-2
clone_size: .
d_call: .
cdr3_nt: TGTGCCAGCAGCTTAAACCCCGCAGGGGCGTATGGCTACACCTTC
cdr3_aa: CASSLNPAGAYGYTF

j_call: TRBJ1-4
v_call: TRBV29-1
clone_size: .
d_call: .
cdr3_nt: TGCAGCGTTGTGTTGGACACTGAAAAACTGTTTTTT
cdr3_aa: CSVVLDTEKLFF

j_call: TRBJ1-2
v_call: TRBV28
clone_size: .
d_call: .
cdr3_nt: TGTGCCAGCAGTTCGGCAGCGGACTATGGCTACACCTTC
cdr3_aa: CASSSAADYGYTF

j_call: TRBJ1-5
v_call: TRBV5-1
clone_size: .
d_call: TRBD1
cdr3_nt: TGCGCCAGCAGCTTGGGGACAGGGATAAATCAGCCCCAGCATTTT
cdr3_aa: CASSLGTGINQPQHF

j_call: TRBJ2-1
v_call: TRBV6-5
clone_size: .
d_call: TRBD1
cdr3_nt: TGTGCCAGCACCACAACAGGGGGCCAGGAGTTCTTC
cdr3_aa: CASTTTGGQEFF

j_call: TRBJ2-1
v_call: TRBV15
clone_size: .
d_call: .
cdr3_nt: TGTGCCACCAGGACCCCTGGGGGCGATGAGCAGTTCTTC
cdr3_aa: CATRTPGGDEQFF

j_call: TRBJ1-1
v_call: TRBV6-2/TRBV6-3
clone_size: .
d_call: .
cdr3_nt: TGTGCCAGCAGTCAACGGACCATCTTTAACACTGAAGCTTTCTTT
cdr3_aa: CASSQRTIFNTEAFF